A selection of T cell receptor beta chains follows, all from one sample in a study of T cell responses to AZD1222 COVID-19 vaccine. Sequenced by immunoSEQ multiplex PCR; TCRdb stores in-frame clones only, minus some. Here the sample spans tens of thousands of clones, approximately 83% being singletons. The sequenced sample was peripheral blood, obtained on day 0 of AZD1222 vaccination. Receptors were obtained from an adult in good health. CDR3s include the opening cysteine and the closing phenylalanine or tryptophan. Each record gives: J gene, clone size, V gene, CDR3 protein. Clone sizes are given selectively: once, few, many, or a class where the clone is expanded.

j_gene: TRBJ2-2
abundance: NA
v_gene: TRBV2
CDR3aa: CASGQASNTGELFF

j_gene: TRBJ2-7
abundance: NA
v_gene: TRBV7-2
CDR3aa: CASSQRAGDIYEQYF

j_gene: TRBJ1-2
abundance: NA
v_gene: TRBV5-4
CDR3aa: CASSLSGTGWGYTF

j_gene: TRBJ2-7
abundance: few
v_gene: TRBV5-1
CDR3aa: CASTWGGGGNYEQYF

j_gene: TRBJ2-5
abundance: NA
v_gene: TRBV7-2
CDR3aa: CASSLDSGLRTQYF

j_gene: TRBJ2-1
abundance: NA
v_gene: TRBV9
CDR3aa: CASSGPEKQGARYNEQFF

j_gene: TRBJ1-2
abundance: few
v_gene: TRBV5-4
CDR3aa: CASSRGQGSGYTF

j_gene: TRBJ2-7
abundance: NA
v_gene: TRBV9
CDR3aa: CASSVKGAGGRDEQYF

j_gene: TRBJ2-2
abundance: NA
v_gene: TRBV2
CDR3aa: CASSPRGGLTGELFF

j_gene: TRBJ2-5
abundance: NA
v_gene: TRBV30
CDR3aa: CAWTSGRETQYF

j_gene: TRBJ2-3
abundance: NA
v_gene: TRBV6-5
CDR3aa: CASRGLAGTDTQYF

j_gene: TRBJ2-7
abundance: NA
v_gene: TRBV19
CDR3aa: CASSTQTSAAYEQYF

j_gene: TRBJ2-4
abundance: NA
v_gene: TRBV10-2
CDR3aa: CASRNPDSKNIQYF

j_gene: TRBJ1-1
abundance: NA
v_gene: TRBV3-1/TRBV3-2
CDR3aa: CASRQGGTEAFF

j_gene: TRBJ1-4
abundance: NA
v_gene: TRBV30
CDR3aa: CAWSGGTEKLFF

j_gene: TRBJ2-1
abundance: NA
v_gene: TRBV7-6
CDR3aa: CASSLGKERESLNEQFF

j_gene: TRBJ1-2
abundance: NA
v_gene: TRBV7-9
CDR3aa: CASRSVGGLNSGYTF

j_gene: TRBJ1-2
abundance: once
v_gene: TRBV2
CDR3aa: CASGLNYGYTF

j_gene: TRBJ1-6
abundance: NA
v_gene: TRBV3-1/TRBV3-2
CDR3aa: CASSLGTGTYNSPLHF

j_gene: TRBJ2-3
abundance: NA
v_gene: TRBV7-8
CDR3aa: CASSYGQGTDTQYF

j_gene: TRBJ1-1
abundance: NA
v_gene: TRBV6-1
CDR3aa: CASSEGGAPIEAFF

j_gene: TRBJ2-1
abundance: NA
v_gene: TRBV19
CDR3aa: CASSNPLAGESYNEQFF

j_gene: TRBJ2-2
abundance: NA
v_gene: TRBV2
CDR3aa: CASSVRGYTGELFF

j_gene: TRBJ2-2
abundance: few
v_gene: TRBV11-2
CDR3aa: CASSLISGELFF

j_gene: TRBJ1-1
abundance: few
v_gene: TRBV5-1
CDR3aa: CASSLDRNTEAFF

j_gene: TRBJ1-5
abundance: NA
v_gene: TRBV5-1
CDR3aa: CASSAGEGNQPQHF

j_gene: TRBJ1-2
abundance: NA
v_gene: TRBV12-3/TRBV12-4
CDR3aa: CASSKVGTYGYTF

j_gene: TRBJ2-2
abundance: NA
v_gene: TRBV19
CDR3aa: CASSISRLAGVGGELFF

j_gene: TRBJ2-1
abundance: NA
v_gene: TRBV24-1
CDR3aa: CATSDRAPYNEQFF

j_gene: TRBJ2-7
abundance: NA
v_gene: TRBV18
CDR3aa: CASSPRSLAGALHEQYF

j_gene: TRBJ1-2
abundance: NA
v_gene: TRBV19
CDR3aa: CASTERGVARARGYTF

j_gene: TRBJ2-7
abundance: NA
v_gene: TRBV7-3
CDR3aa: CASSLGRNYEQYF

j_gene: TRBJ2-7
abundance: NA
v_gene: TRBV5-5
CDR3aa: CASSFLSGSQGAGQYF

j_gene: TRBJ1-1
abundance: NA
v_gene: TRBV29-1
CDR3aa: CSVVTGVGGTEAFF

j_gene: TRBJ1-5
abundance: once
v_gene: TRBV9
CDR3aa: CASSVDGGNQPQHF

j_gene: TRBJ2-1
abundance: NA
v_gene: TRBV7-9
CDR3aa: CASSLGWQGRNEQFF

j_gene: TRBJ1-6
abundance: few
v_gene: TRBV19
CDR3aa: CASSRGMNSPLHF

j_gene: TRBJ1-3
abundance: few
v_gene: TRBV11-3
CDR3aa: CASSNREAGNTIYF

j_gene: TRBJ2-3
abundance: once
v_gene: TRBV5-4
CDR3aa: CASTSGGDPDTQYF

j_gene: TRBJ2-3
abundance: NA
v_gene: TRBV7-9
CDR3aa: CASSFRASGSTDTQYF

j_gene: TRBJ2-7
abundance: NA
v_gene: TRBV6-5
CDR3aa: CASGTPYEQYF

j_gene: TRBJ1-5
abundance: NA
v_gene: TRBV5-6
CDR3aa: CASSRIQGLGGNQPQHF

j_gene: TRBJ1-1
abundance: NA
v_gene: TRBV14
CDR3aa: CASSQRVENTEAFF

j_gene: TRBJ1-2
abundance: NA
v_gene: TRBV6-5
CDR3aa: CASSETGANYGYTF

j_gene: TRBJ2-7
abundance: few
v_gene: TRBV7-9
CDR3aa: CASSLGLDYEQYF

j_gene: TRBJ1-5
abundance: few
v_gene: TRBV7-2
CDR3aa: CASSSQGVGPQHF

j_gene: TRBJ1-5
abundance: NA
v_gene: TRBV7-8
CDR3aa: CASSLRRQNDQPQHF

j_gene: TRBJ2-3
abundance: NA
v_gene: TRBV6-2/TRBV6-3
CDR3aa: CASSFWSDTDTQYF

j_gene: TRBJ1-1
abundance: NA
v_gene: TRBV7-9
CDR3aa: CAKLTEAFF

j_gene: TRBJ2-3
abundance: NA
v_gene: TRBV5-4
CDR3aa: CASSTRLAGTSTDTQYF

j_gene: TRBJ2-2
abundance: NA
v_gene: TRBV5-1
CDR3aa: CASSLEAGGGGGELFF

j_gene: TRBJ2-5
abundance: NA
v_gene: TRBV7-9
CDR3aa: CASSLVGAETQYF

j_gene: TRBJ1-4
abundance: NA
v_gene: TRBV12-5
CDR3aa: CASGTSSGREKLFF

j_gene: TRBJ1-6
abundance: NA
v_gene: TRBV7-2
CDR3aa: CASSLGEGMGSPLHF

j_gene: TRBJ1-1
abundance: NA
v_gene: TRBV18
CDR3aa: CASSLTGDTEAFF